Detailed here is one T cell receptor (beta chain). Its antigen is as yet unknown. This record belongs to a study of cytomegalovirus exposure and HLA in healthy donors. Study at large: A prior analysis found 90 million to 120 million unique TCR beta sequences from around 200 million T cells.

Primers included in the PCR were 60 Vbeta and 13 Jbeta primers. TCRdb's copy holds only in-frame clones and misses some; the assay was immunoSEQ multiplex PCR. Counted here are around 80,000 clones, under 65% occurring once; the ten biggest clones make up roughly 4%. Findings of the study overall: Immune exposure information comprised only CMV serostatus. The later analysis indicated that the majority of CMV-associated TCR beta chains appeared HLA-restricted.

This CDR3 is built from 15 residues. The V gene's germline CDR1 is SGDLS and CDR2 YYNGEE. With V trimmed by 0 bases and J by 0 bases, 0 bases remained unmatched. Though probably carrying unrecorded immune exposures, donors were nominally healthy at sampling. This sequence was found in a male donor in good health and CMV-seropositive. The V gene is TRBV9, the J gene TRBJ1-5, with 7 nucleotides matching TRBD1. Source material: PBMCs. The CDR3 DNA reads TGTGCCAGCAGCGTAGGACAGGGTAGCAATCAGCCCCAGCATTTT. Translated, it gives CASSVGQGSNQPQHF.